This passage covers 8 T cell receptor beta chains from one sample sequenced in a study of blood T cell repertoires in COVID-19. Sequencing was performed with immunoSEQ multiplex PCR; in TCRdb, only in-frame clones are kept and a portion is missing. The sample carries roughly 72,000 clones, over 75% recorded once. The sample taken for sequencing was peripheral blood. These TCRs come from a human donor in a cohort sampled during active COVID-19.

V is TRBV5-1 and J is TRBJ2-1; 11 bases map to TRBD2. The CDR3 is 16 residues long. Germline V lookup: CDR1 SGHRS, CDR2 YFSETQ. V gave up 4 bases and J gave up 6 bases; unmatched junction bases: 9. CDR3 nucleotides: TGCGCCAGCAGCCCTACTAGCGGGGGAATCTTCAATGAGCAGTTCTTC. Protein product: CASSPTSGGIFNEQFF.

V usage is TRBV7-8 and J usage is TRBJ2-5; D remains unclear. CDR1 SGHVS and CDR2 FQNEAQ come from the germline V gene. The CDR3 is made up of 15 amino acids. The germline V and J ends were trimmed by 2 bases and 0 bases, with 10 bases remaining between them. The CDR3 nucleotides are TGTGCCAGCAGCTTATTAGAGAGGTACCAAGAGACCCAGTACTTC. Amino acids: CASSLLERYQETQYF.

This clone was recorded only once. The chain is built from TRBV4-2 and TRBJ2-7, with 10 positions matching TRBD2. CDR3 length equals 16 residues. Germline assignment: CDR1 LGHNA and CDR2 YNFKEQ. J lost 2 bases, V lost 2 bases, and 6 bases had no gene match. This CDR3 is CASSQYTSGVPYEQYF. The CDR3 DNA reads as TGTGCCAGCAGCCAATATACTAGCGGGGTCCCCTACGAGCAGTACTTC.

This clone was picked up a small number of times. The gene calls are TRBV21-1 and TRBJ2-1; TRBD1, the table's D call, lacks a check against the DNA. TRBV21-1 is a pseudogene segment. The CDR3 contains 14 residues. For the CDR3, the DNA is TGTGCCAGCAGCCTCCGGGACAGCTGGAATGAGCAGTTCTTC. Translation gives CASSLRDSWNEQFF.

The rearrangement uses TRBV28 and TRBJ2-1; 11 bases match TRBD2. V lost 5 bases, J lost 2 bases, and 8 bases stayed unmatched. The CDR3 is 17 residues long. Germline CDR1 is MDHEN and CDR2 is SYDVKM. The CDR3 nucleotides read TGTGCCAGCAGTACCCCGGGACTAGCGGTACCCTACAATGAGCAGTTCTTC. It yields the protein CASSTPGLAVPYNEQFF.

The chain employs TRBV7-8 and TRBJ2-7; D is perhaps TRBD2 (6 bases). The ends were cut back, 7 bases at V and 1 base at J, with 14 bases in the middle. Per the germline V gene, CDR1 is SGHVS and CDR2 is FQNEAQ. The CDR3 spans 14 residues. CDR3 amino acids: CASKVMGGSYEQYF. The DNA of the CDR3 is TGTGCCAGCAAAGTGATGGGGGGTTCCTACGAGCAGTACTTC.

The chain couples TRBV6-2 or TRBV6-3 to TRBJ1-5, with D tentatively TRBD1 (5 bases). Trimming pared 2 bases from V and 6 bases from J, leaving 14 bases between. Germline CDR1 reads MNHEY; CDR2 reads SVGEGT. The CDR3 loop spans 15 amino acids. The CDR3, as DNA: TGTGCCAGCAGTTACCATTCCCAGGGAGGTCAGCCCCAGCATTTT. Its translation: CASSYHSQGGQPQHF.

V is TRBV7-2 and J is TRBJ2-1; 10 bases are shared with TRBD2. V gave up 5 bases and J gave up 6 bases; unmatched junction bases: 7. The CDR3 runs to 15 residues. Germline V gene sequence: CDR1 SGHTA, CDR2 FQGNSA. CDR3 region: CASSHTSSGGNEQFF. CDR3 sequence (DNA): TGTGCCAGCAGCCATACCTCTAGCGGGGGCAATGAGCAGTTCTTC.